These 25 T cell receptor beta chains were all obtained from the same sample, sequenced in a study of shared clonotypes between healthy human individuals. Generated by immunoSEQ multiplex PCR, the TCRdb table keeps only in-frame clones and is missing some. The sample lists about 2.3 million clones, more than 80% occurring once. The source material was naive CD4+ T cells from PBMCs. As to subset: CD45RA+ positively selected. The source is a man between 18 and 29 years old in good health. Some clones in this sample may be carry-over from other donors' samples.

This sequence joins TRBV5-6 and TRBJ1-6; 7 bases align to TRBD1. The CDR3 has 15 amino acids. V shed 4 bases and J 6 bases; nucleotides not matched to a gene: 7. Germline lookup yields CDR1 SGHDT and CDR2 YYEEEE. CDR3 loop: CASSIRQGGNSPLHF. The CDR3 DNA follows: TGTGCCAGCAGCATACGACAGGGTGGTAATTCACCCCTCCACTTT.

This chain joins TRBV28 and TRBJ2-1, with 8 bases identical to TRBD1. V shed 3 bases, J shed 9 bases, and the junction held 10 bases outside the gene matches. CDR1 and CDR2 from the germline V gene are MDHEN and SYDVKM. This CDR3 is built from 15 residues. CDR3 protein: CASSFRRGHLGEQFF. CDR3 nucleotides: TGTGCCAGCAGTTTTCGCAGGGGGCATCTGGGTGAGCAGTTCTTC.

This clone was observed a single time. This chain connects TRBV28 to TRBJ2-7; 9 bases line up with TRBD1. The CDR3 is made up of 15 amino acids. The V gene end was trimmed by 6 bases and the J gene end by 0 bases; junction bases not matched to a gene: 6. CDR1 MDHEN and CDR2 SYDVKM come from the germline V gene. The CDR3 bases are TGTGCCAGCAGAGCACAGGGGGCTACCTCCTACGAGCAGTACTTC. Translation: CASRAQGATSYEQYF.

As for this clone: At the DNA level, this CDR3 is encoded by other sequences in the same sample as well. The chain recombines TRBV5-1 with TRBJ2-1, with 14 bases aligning to TRBD2. There are 16 residues in the CDR3. J gave up 7 bases and V 1 base, and 4 bases lay outside the gene matches. Per the germline V gene, CDR1 is SGHRS and CDR2 is YFSETQ. This CDR3 is CASSLPGLAGVNEQFF. The CDR3 DNA follows: TGCGCCAGCAGCTTGCCGGGACTAGCGGGAGTGAATGAGCAGTTCTTC. Using reference TRBV5-1 and TRBJ2-1 for the parts outside the CDR3, the full variable domain is KAGVTQTPRYLIKTRGQQVTLSCSPISGHRSVSWYQQTPGQGLQFLFEYFSETQRNKGNFPGRFSGRQFSNSRSEMNVSTLELGDSALYLCASSLPGLAGVNEQFFGPGTRLTVL.

V usage is TRBV7-5 and J usage is TRBJ2-3; TRBD1 is the table's D call, not checked against the DNA. TRBV7-5 is annotated as a pseudogene. This CDR3 has 14 amino acids. The CDR3 nucleotides read TGTGCCAGCAGCCTATCGACAGGGGCAGATACGCAGTATTTT. Protein product: CASSLSTGADTQYF.

This clone was found once. The chain is built from TRBV5-1 and TRBJ2-3; 12 bases are a match to TRBD2. The CDR3 sequence is 16 residues long. Trimming at V came to 4 bases and at J to 4 bases, leaving 7 bases not matched to a gene. Germline V gene lookup returns CDR1 SGHRS and CDR2 YFSETQ. The CDR3 coding sequence is TGCGCCAGCAGCACAGGAACTAGCGGGAGGCCAGATACGCAGTATTTT. This codes for CASSTGTSGRPDTQYF. The entire variable domain, with the rest obtained from reference TRBV5-1 and TRBJ2-3, is as follows: KAGVTQTPRYLIKTRGQQVTLSCSPISGHRSVSWYQQTPGQGLQFLFEYFSETQRNKGNFPGRFSGRQFSNSRSEMNVSTLELGDSALYLCASSTGTSGRPDTQYFGPGTRLTVL.

A word on this clone: In the same sample, other DNA sequences code for this CDR3. The chain links TRBV5-1 to TRBJ2-3; 7 bases are a match to TRBD1. The CDR3 runs to 14 residues. Germline trimming cut 4 bases from V and 1 base from J; bases unmatched to any gene: 3. Germline V gives CDR1 SGHRS, CDR2 YFSETQ. The CDR3 is CASSAGQGTDTQYF. CDR3 bases: TGCGCCAGCAGCGCCGGACAGGGCACAGATACGCAGTATTTT.

This clone was seen only a few times. The gene calls are TRBV19 and TRBJ2-3, with TRBD2 as a possible D gene (5 bases). The germline CDR1 and CDR2 sequences are LNHDA and SQIVND (reference sequence). The CDR3 spans 10 residues. V was trimmed by 8 bases and J by 5 bases, leaving 5 bases between them. CDR3 sequence: CASGGDTQYF. In DNA, the CDR3 is TGTGCCAGTGGAGGAGATACGCAGTATTTT.

The rearrangement joins TRBV18 to TRBJ1-5, with unresolved D. Per germline, CDR1 KGHSH and CDR2 LQKENI. The length of the CDR3 is 12 residues. The ends were cut back, 3 bases at V and 7 bases at J, with 7 bases in the middle. Here the CDR3 reads CASSPSDQPQHF. In nucleotides, the CDR3 is TGTGCCAGCTCACCCTCCGACCAGCCCCAGCATTTT.

V is TRBV7-9 and J is TRBJ2-1; D is uncertain. The germline gives CDR1 SEHNR, CDR2 FQNEAQ (reference sequence). V was pared by 1 base and J by 8 bases, with 15 bases between. The CDR3 length is 15 residues. This CDR3 reads CASSLGVAPIDEQFF. The CDR3 DNA is TGTGCCAGCAGCTTAGGAGTGGCTCCCATCGATGAGCAGTTCTTC. The variable domain in full, with the rest retrieved from reference TRBV7-9 and TRBJ2-1, is DTGVSQNPRHKITKRGQNVTFRCDPISEHNRLYWYRQTLGQGPEFLTYFQNEAQLEKSRLLSDRFSAERPKGSFSTLEIQRTEQGDSAMYLCASSLGVAPIDEQFFGPGTRLTVL.

This chain links TRBV28 with TRBJ1-5; possible D gene TRBD1, 5 bases. CDR3 length: 18 residues. In germline, CDR1 is MDHEN, CDR2 SYDVKM. The germline V and J ends were trimmed by 2 bases and 7 bases, with 24 bases remaining between them. The CDR3 sequence: CASSLMPGGSRSYQPQHF. DNA of the CDR3: TGTGCCAGCAGTTTAATGCCGGGGGGAAGTCGGTCGTACCAGCCCCAGCATTTT.

The chain couples TRBV5-1 to TRBJ2-1; D is perhaps TRBD1 or TRBD2 (5 bases each). The CDR3 spans 14 residues. Trimming stripped 0 bases from V and 10 bases from J, with 14 bases between. The V gene's germline CDR1 is SGHRS and CDR2 YFSETQ. The CDR3 spells CASSLGSEEGEQFF. As DNA, the CDR3 is TGCGCCAGCAGCTTGGGGTCAGAAGAGGGGGAGCAGTTCTTC.

The J gene is TRBJ1-1, the V gene TRBV29-1; D remains unclear. The ends were cut back, 6 bases at V and 2 bases at J, with 10 bases in the middle. CDR3 length equals 12 residues. In germline, CDR1 is SQVTM, CDR2 ANQGSEA. For the CDR3, the DNA is TGCAGCGTAGACGGTACCAACACTGAAGCTTTCTTT. It is translated as CSVDGTNTEAFF.

The CDR3 is CAWERDRGLETQYF. For the CDR3, the DNA is TGTGCCTGGGAGAGGGACAGGGGGCTCGAGACCCAGTACTTC. The gene calls are TRBV30 and TRBJ2-5; 12 bases are a match to TRBD1. CDR3 length equals 14 residues. CDR1 GTSNPN and CDR2 SVGIG come from the germline V gene (reference sequence). With 5 bases clipped from V and 5 bases from J, the junction kept 6 bases outside the gene matches. Using reference TRBV30 and TRBJ2-5 for the parts outside the CDR3, the full variable domain is SQTIHQWPATLVQPVGSPLSLECTVEGTSNPNLYWYRQAAGRGLQLLFYSVGIGQISSEVPQNLSASRPQDRQFILSSKKLLLSDSGFYLCAWERDRGLETQYFGPGTRLLVL.

In regard to this clone: At the DNA level, this CDR3 is encoded by other sequences in the same sample as well. The chain combines TRBV27 with TRBJ1-5; D is uncertain. Germline V gene sequence: CDR1 MNHEY, CDR2 SMNVEV (reference sequence). The CDR3 is 14 residues long. With 4 bases removed from V and 4 bases from J, the gap between germline ends came to 11 bases. This CDR3 reads CASSSRTGNQPQHF. For the CDR3, the DNA is TGTGCCAGCAGTTCCCGGACGGGGAATCAGCCCCAGCATTTT.

The V call is TRBV4-1, the J call TRBJ1-3; D gene ambiguous. The V gene's germline CDR1 is MGHRA and CDR2 YSYEKL. There are 19 residues in the CDR3. Trimming shortened V by 2 bases and J by 2 bases, and 22 bases separated the two germline ends. CDR3 sequence reads: CASSQREKDPRVAGNTIYF. The CDR3 bases are TGCGCCAGCAGCCAACGTGAAAAAGACCCTAGGGTCGCTGGAAACACCATATATTTT.

The chain is built from TRBV9 and TRBJ1-1, with D possibly TRBD1 on 6 matching bases. The V end lost 3 bases, the J end lost 2 bases, and 14 bases lay between the germline ends. The germline CDR1 and CDR2 sequences are SGDLS and YYNGEE. The CDR3 totals 15 residues. This CDR3 reads CASSDLTGANTEAFF. CDR3 DNA sequence: TGTGCCAGCAGCGACCTAACGGGGGCAAACACTGAAGCTTTCTTT.

V and J are TRBV5-1 and TRBJ1-4; TRBD1 might be the D (5 bases). Germline-derived CDR1 and CDR2 are SGHRS and YFSETQ. The CDR3 loop spans 15 amino acids. V lost 2 bases and J 8 bases, leaving 16 bases between the germline ends. Here the CDR3 reads CASSFSGGNREKLFF. CDR3 DNA: TGCGCCAGCAGCTTTAGTGGGGGAAATCGGGAAAAACTGTTTTTT.

The rearrangement joins TRBV6-6 to TRBJ2-7; D may be TRBD1 (6 bases). The germline V gene has CDR1 MNHNY and CDR2 SVGAGI (reference sequence). This CDR3 comprises 13 residues. V gave up 8 bases and J gave up 0 bases, with 11 bases separating them. The CDR3 coding sequence is TGTGCCAGCGTAGGGACAAACTCCTACGAGCAGTACTTC. This encodes CASVGTNSYEQYF.

V usage is TRBV6-5 and J usage is TRBJ1-2; D possibly corresponds to TRBD1 (5 bases). The CDR3 has 12 residues. The V and J ends lost 6 bases and 8 bases respectively, with 13 bases between them. Germline CDR1 reads MNHEY; CDR2 reads SVGAGI. CDR3 residues: CASRRGDGGYTF. The DNA for the CDR3 is TGTGCCAGCAGGCGGGGGGACGGCGGCTACACCTTC.

The chain links TRBV4-2 to TRBJ2-7; TRBD2 aligns across 10 bases. The CDR3 sequence is 16 residues long. J lost 0 bases, V lost 4 bases, and 6 bases had no gene match. Per the germline V gene, CDR1 is LGHNA and CDR2 is YNFKEQ. The CDR3 region has the DNA TGTGCCAGCAGCCCCACTCAGCGGGAGGGCTCCTACGAGCAGTACTTC. As protein: CASSPTQREGSYEQYF.

The rearrangement uses TRBV7-6 and TRBJ1-1, with D tentatively TRBD1 (6 bases). V dropped 1 base and J dropped 3 bases, with 9 bases sitting between them. Germline loops: CDR1 SGHVS, CDR2 FNYEAQ. The CDR3 totals 14 residues. This CDR3 reads CASSLGYRDTEAFF. DNA of the CDR3: TGTGCCAGCAGCTTAGGGTACAGGGACACTGAAGCTTTCTTT.

This clone has a single count. The genes are TRBV25-1 and TRBJ1-4; D might be TRBD1 (5 bases). V was trimmed by 3 bases and J by 6 bases, leaving 8 bases between them. The CDR3 is 13 residues long. Per germline, CDR1 MGHDK and CDR2 SYGVNS. The CDR3 nucleotides read TGTGCCAGCAGTGACGGGACCGATGAAAAACTGTTTTTT. This encodes CASSDGTDEKLFF.

The gene calls are TRBV13 and TRBJ1-1; 8 bases fit TRBD1. Germline trimming cut 6 bases from V and 1 base from J; bases unmatched to any gene: 7. The CDR3 runs 15 residues. CDR1 and CDR2 from the germline V gene are PRHDT and FYEKMQ (reference sequence). The DNA for the CDR3 is TGTGCCAGCAGACGTCCGGACAGGGAGAACACTGAAGCTTTCTTT. It codes for CASRRPDRENTEAFF.

This chain connects TRBV10-1 to TRBJ2-7, with 11 bases that match TRBD1. This CDR3 region has 16 residues. V gave up 0 bases and J gave up 2 bases; unmatched junction bases: 3. Per the germline V gene, CDR1 is WNHNN and CDR2 is SYGVQD (reference sequence). The CDR3 protein is CASSESGTGGTYEQYF. Here the CDR3 DNA reads TGCGCCAGCAGTGAGTCCGGGACAGGGGGTACCTACGAGCAGTACTTC.